Presented here are 30 T cell receptor beta chains from one specimen sequenced in a study of CD8+ T cells in alopecia areata. RNA was extracted and reverse transcribed into cDNA as the sequencing template. Profiling relied on immunoSEQ multiplex PCR, and the TCRdb table lists in-frame clones only, not all of them. In the table there are 200,000 to 250,000 clones, more than 60% of which are singletons. Treatment in this sample: oral pan-JAK inhibitor, 5-10 mg twice daily. Specimen: CD4+ T cells sorted from blood, collected around week 44, from a patient treated with tofacitinib. The receptors here all came from a human donor with alopecia areata.

This clone was found once. The J gene is TRBJ2-5, the V gene TRBV30; no reliable D call. Germline V gene sequence: CDR1 GTSNPN, CDR2 SVGIG (reference sequence). The germline V and J ends were trimmed by 0 bases and 4 bases, with 6 bases remaining between them. The CDR3 extends over 12 amino acids. The CDR3 spells CAWSVFGETQYF. CDR3 DNA: TGTGCCTGGAGTGTTTTTGGAGAGACCCAGTACTTC.

This clone was picked up one time. The V and J genes are TRBV7-2 and TRBJ1-5; D ambiguous. Trimming shortened V by 1 base and J by 5 bases, and 6 bases separated the two germline ends. Looked up from germline, CDR1 is SGHTA and CDR2 is FQGNSA. This CDR3 has 13 residues. CDR3 DNA: TGTGCCAGCAGCTTAGAGACTTATCAGCCCCAGCATTTT. As protein: CASSLETYQPQHF.

This clone was seen only a few times. This chain connects TRBV5-6 to TRBJ2-7; D gene ambiguous. Between the trimmed V and J ends, which lost 4 bases and 6 bases, there was a span of 17 bases. The CDR3 is 14 amino acids. The germline gives CDR1 SGHDT, CDR2 YYEEEE. The CDR3 DNA is TGTGCCAGCAGCCAAGGCCCTTACTCGGGCGAGCAGTACTTC. Translated, it gives CASSQGPYSGEQYF. Combining the CDR3 with reference TRBV5-6 and TRBJ2-7 gives the whole variable domain DAGVTQSPTHLIKTRGQQVTLRCSPKSGHDTVSWYQQALGQGPQFIFQYYEEEERQRGNFPDRFSGHQFPNYSSELNVNALLLGDSALYLCASSQGPYSGEQYFGPGTRLTVT.

The chain couples TRBV4-3 to TRBJ1-2; D remains unclear. Germline assignment: CDR1 LGHNA and CDR2 YSLEER. The CDR3 spans 14 residues. Trimming cost V 4 bases and J 4 bases, with 13 bases left between them. For the CDR3, the DNA is TGCGCCAGCAGCCGAGAAACAGAGACCTATGGCTACACCTTC. This codes for CASSRETETYGYTF.

The chain uses TRBV6-1 and TRBJ2-3, with a possible D match to TRBD1 (6 bases). The CDR3 is 15 amino acids. Germline V lookup: CDR1 MNHNS, CDR2 SASEGT. V lost 6 bases and J lost 1, with 14 bases in between. This CDR3 reads CASREQGQRTDTQYF. CDR3 in DNA: TGTGCCAGCAGGGAGCAGGGGCAACGCACAGATACGCAGTATTTT.

A note on this clone: Other DNA sequences in the same sample also yield this CDR3. The chain carries TRBV6-5 and TRBJ1-4; 11 bases are a match to TRBD1. CDR1 and CDR2 (germline): MNHEY, SVGAGI. J lost 7 bases, V lost 2 bases, and 3 bases had no gene match. The CDR3 covers 15 residues. CDR3: CASSYGGTGGEKLFF. DNA of the CDR3: TGTGCCAGCAGTTACGGTGGGACAGGGGGTGAAAAACTGTTTTTT.

V and J are TRBV5-1 and TRBJ2-3; a weak D match, TRBD2 (6 bases). V lost 0 bases and J 3 bases, leaving 8 bases between the germline ends. The CDR3 contains 14 residues. The germline gives CDR1 SGHRS, CDR2 YFSETQ. The DNA for the CDR3 is TGCGCCAGCAGCTTGGGTAGCGGAACAGATACGCAGTATTTT. Translation: CASSLGSGTDTQYF.

The chain has TRBV29-1 and TRBJ1-4, with D uncertain. CDR3 size: 16 residues. Deletions cut 4 bases from V and 8 bases from J, with 23 bases between. The V gene's germline CDR1 is SQVTM and CDR2 ANQGSEA. This CDR3 reads CSVGLDGPSPGEKLFF. As DNA, the CDR3 is TGCAGCGTTGGGTTGGACGGACCGTCCCCTGGAGAAAAACTGTTTTTT.

This rearrangement joins TRBV6-1 to TRBJ2-5; perhaps TRBD1 as D (6 bases). The germline V gene encodes CDR1 MNHNS and CDR2 SASEGT. CDR3 length: 14 residues. V gave up 7 bases and J gave up 4 bases, with 16 bases separating them. CDR3 DNA sequence: TGTGCCAGCAACCTAGGAGGCAGGGGAGAGACCCAGTACTTC. Its protein is CASNLGGRGETQYF.

The genes are TRBV29-1 and TRBJ2-7; D may be TRBD2 (6 bases). V was clipped by 7 bases and J by 0 bases, with 13 bases between them. The CDR3 runs 13 residues. The germline V gene has CDR1 SQVTM and CDR2 ANQGSEA. DNA of the CDR3: TGCAGCGCCTCACTAGCAATCTCCTACGAGCAGTACTTC. As protein: CSASLAISYEQYF.

The chain combines TRBV5-6 with TRBJ2-2, with a possible D match to TRBD1 (6 bases). The germline V gene encodes CDR1 SGHDT and CDR2 YYEEEE. The CDR3 loop spans 16 amino acids. V shed 0 bases and J shed 2 bases, with 11 bases lying between them. The CDR3 protein is CASSLGPGVNTGELFF. The DNA of the CDR3 is TGTGCCAGCAGCTTGGGGCCAGGGGTCAACACCGGGGAGCTGTTTTTT.

V usage is TRBV19 and J usage is TRBJ2-3; 8 nucleotides agree with TRBD1. CDR3 length: 14 amino acids. V shed 2 bases, J shed 6 bases, and the junction held 4 bases outside the gene matches. Looked up from germline, CDR1 is LNHDA and CDR2 is SQIVND (reference sequence). CDR3 nucleotide sequence: TGTGCCAGTAGTATACAGGGGGCGCCGGATACGCAGTATTTT. It specifies CASSIQGAPDTQYF.

The chain employs TRBV19 and TRBJ2-5; a weak D match, TRBD2 (6 bases). V was cut by 10 bases and J by 2 bases, with 14 bases left in between. The CDR3 runs to 13 residues. Germline V gene lookup returns CDR1 LNHDA and CDR2 SQIVND (reference sequence). The CDR3, as DNA: TGTGCCACCGATAGCGGAAATCAAGAGACCCAGTACTTC. Translated, it gives CATDSGNQETQYF.

This rearrangement joins TRBV29-1 to TRBJ1-1; D gene ambiguous. This CDR3 has 13 residues. The V end was cut by 4 bases, the J end by 5 bases, with 14 bases between. Germline values: CDR1 SQVTM, CDR2 ANQGSEA. The CDR3 DNA reads as TGCAGCGTTGTCCGCAAACTCCAGACTGAAGCTTTCTTT. This codes for CSVVRKLQTEAFF.

This clone was seen more than once but under ten times. The chain combines TRBV30 with TRBJ2-7; no clear D gene. Per germline, CDR1 GTSNPN and CDR2 SVGIG (reference sequence). The CDR3 consists of 13 residues. V was cut by 4 bases and J by 6 bases, with 16 bases left in between. The CDR3 here is CAWNPLVRREQYF. As DNA, the CDR3 is TGTGCCTGGAATCCCCTCGTACGCCGCGAGCAGTACTTC.

The gene calls are TRBV6-5 and TRBJ2-3; 13 bases line up with TRBD2. The V gene end was trimmed by 6 bases and the J gene end by 7 bases; junction bases not matched to a gene: 7. The CDR3 consists of 15 residues. Germline V gene lookup returns CDR1 MNHEY and CDR2 SVGAGI. The CDR3, as DNA: TGTGCCAGCAGCCAAGGGACTAGCGGGATATATACGCAGTATTTT. This encodes CASSQGTSGIYTQYF.

The sample holds a few counts of this clone. The rearrangement joins TRBV5-1 to TRBJ1-6; D is perhaps TRBD1 (6 bases). Germline V gene sequence: CDR1 SGHRS, CDR2 YFSETQ. There are 14 residues in the CDR3. V lost 4 bases and J lost 10, with 15 bases in between. CDR3 residues: CASSPWTDVSPLHF. The DNA for the CDR3 is TGCGCCAGCAGCCCATGGACAGATGTATCACCCCTCCACTTT.

The chain links TRBV4-3 to TRBJ2-1, with TRBD1 matching over 11 bases. Germline-derived CDR1 and CDR2 are LGHNA and YSLEER. Losses at the gene ends were 4 bases for V and 8 bases for J; bases not matched to a gene: 4. This CDR3 comprises 14 residues. CDR3 sequence: CASSLGQGADEQFF. DNA for the CDR3: TGCGCCAGCAGCCTTGGACAGGGGGCGGATGAGCAGTTCTTC.

In its sample, this clone was seen once. V and J are TRBV18 and TRBJ1-6; D perhaps matches TRBD1 (5 bases). Germline CDR1 is KGHSH and CDR2 is LQKENI. The CDR3 extends over 16 amino acids. Trimming cost V 4 bases and J 7 bases, with 17 bases left between them. Here the CDR3 reads CASSRQRGGTNSPLHF. CDR3 DNA: TGTGCCAGCTCACGACAGAGGGGCGGCACGAATTCACCCCTCCACTTT.

The rearrangement uses TRBV28 and TRBJ2-1; TRBD1 matches 9 bases. The germline V gene encodes CDR1 MDHEN and CDR2 SYDVKM. The CDR3 length is 17 residues. V lost 4 bases and J lost 4; bases outside the gene matches: 11. The chain's CDR3 is CASSSLMGQGSYNEQFF. DNA of the CDR3: TGTGCCAGCAGTTCCCTGATGGGACAGGGATCATACAATGAGCAGTTCTTC.

This chain links TRBV14 with TRBJ1-2; D not resolved. V shed 2 bases and J shed 4 bases, with 11 bases lying between them. The CDR3 has 14 residues. Germline assignment: CDR1 SGHDN and CDR2 FVKESK. CDR3 in amino acids: CASSQLGIGYGYTF. The CDR3 DNA sequence: TGTGCCAGCAGCCAATTAGGGATAGGCTATGGCTACACCTTC.

J is TRBJ1-1 and V is TRBV5-1; D not resolved. The CDR3 is 14 residues long. Between the trimmed V and J ends, which lost 1 base and 1 base, there was a span of 8 bases. Germline CDR1 reads SGHRS; CDR2 reads YFSETQ. CDR3 sequence: CASSLSGQNTEAFF. CDR3 coding DNA: TGCGCCAGCAGCTTGTCAGGTCAGAACACTGAAGCTTTCTTT.

The V gene is TRBV7-8, the J gene TRBJ1-1; D gene ambiguous. Between the trimmed V and J ends, which lost 5 bases and 1 base, there was a span of 11 bases. Germline CDR1 SGHVS, CDR2 FQNEAQ. There are 14 residues in the CDR3. The CDR3 bases are TGTGCCAGCAGCCAACAACAGAAGAACACTGAAGCTTTCTTT. As protein: CASSQQQKNTEAFF.

The chain combines TRBV30 with TRBJ2-4, with TRBD1 identical over 12 bases. This CDR3 spans 16 amino acids. V was clipped by 1 base and J by 2 bases; unmatched bases: 3. Germline lookup yields CDR1 GTSNPN and CDR2 SVGIG (reference sequence). The CDR3 region has the DNA TGTGCCTGGAGTGGGGGACAGGGGGCAACCAAAAACATTCAGTACTTC. It translates to CAWSGGQGATKNIQYF.

This clone was counted a few times. V usage is TRBV9 and J usage is TRBJ2-2; no firm D call. CDR1 and CDR2 from the germline V gene are SGDLS and YYNGEE. V was clipped by 0 bases and J by 2 bases, with 8 bases between them. The CDR3 is 15 amino acids. CDR3 nucleotides: TGTGCCAGCAGCGTAGGAGCTCCCAACACCGGGGAGCTGTTTTTT. Amino acid sequence: CASSVGAPNTGELFF.

This clone is a singleton in its sample. This chain joins TRBV4-3 and TRBJ2-4, with D perhaps TRBD1 (5 bases). This CDR3 has 14 residues. The V gene lost 0 bases and the J gene lost 4 bases, with 7 bases spanning the gap. Germline CDR1 and CDR2: LGHNA and YSLEER. CDR3: CASSQDRVKNIQYF. The CDR3 DNA follows: TGCGCCAGCAGCCAAGACAGGGTTAAAAACATTCAGTACTTC.

The chain joins TRBV7-8 to TRBJ2-1; D uncertain. CDR3 size: 11 residues. The V end was cut by 5 bases, the J end by 13 bases, with 12 bases between. CDR1 is SGHVS, CDR2 FQNEAQ, per germline. The CDR3, as DNA: TGTGCCAGCAGCCTCAGTGACTTCCAGTTCTTC. As protein: CASSLSDFQFF.

This clone has a handful of counts. The J gene is TRBJ1-1, the V gene TRBV27; possible D gene TRBD1, 5 bases. The CDR3 sequence is 13 residues long. V gave up 7 bases and J gave up 5 bases, with 14 bases separating them. Germline CDR1 MNHEY, CDR2 SMNVEV (reference sequence). CDR3 protein: CASTPRGRTEAFF. In DNA, the CDR3 is TGTGCCAGCACCCCTCGGGGGAGAACTGAAGCTTTCTTT.

Only a few counts were recorded for this clone. The chain is built from TRBV25-1 and TRBJ1-1; no clear D gene. Looked up from germline, CDR1 is MGHDK and CDR2 is SYGVNS. The V gene lost 3 bases and the J gene lost 6 bases, with 14 bases spanning the gap. CDR3 length: 14 amino acids. The DNA of the CDR3 is TGTGCCAGCAGTGAGACGACCCTTAGGGCTGAAGCTTTCTTT. As protein: CASSETTLRAEAFF.

V is TRBV7-2 and J is TRBJ1-6; D gene uncertain. Germline V gene sequence: CDR1 SGHTA, CDR2 FQGNSA. The CDR3 is 15 residues long. V was clipped by 4 bases and J by 7 bases, with 14 bases between them. The CDR3 bases are TGTGCCAGCAGCTCATCCGTGGGCGCCAATTCACCCCTCCACTTT. The encoded protein is CASSSSVGANSPLHF.